Described below is a single T cell receptor beta chain sequence and its context. The data belong to a study of blood T cells in healthy people across ages. It was with a sample-barcoded 5' primer and a J-beta primer mix that a second PCR of about 6 to 12 cycles was run. TCRdb analysed the 5' RACE reads with MiXCR anew, one entry per CDR3 protein. The repertoire holds roughly 2 million distinct CDR3 sequences, with 49% as singletons. The CDR3 is made up of 16 amino acids. Deletions cut 0 bases from V and 0 bases from J, with 10 bases between. Per germline, CDR1 SGHRS and CDR2 YFSETQ. The genes are TRBV5-1 and TRBJ2-4; no firm D call. This TCR was sampled from a woman in her forties in good health. Sequencing was done on a sample of blood. The CDR3 sequence is CASSLEHTIAKNIQYF. Written as DNA, the CDR3 is TGCGCCAGCAGCTTGGAGCACACAATAGCCAAAAACATTCAGTACTTC.